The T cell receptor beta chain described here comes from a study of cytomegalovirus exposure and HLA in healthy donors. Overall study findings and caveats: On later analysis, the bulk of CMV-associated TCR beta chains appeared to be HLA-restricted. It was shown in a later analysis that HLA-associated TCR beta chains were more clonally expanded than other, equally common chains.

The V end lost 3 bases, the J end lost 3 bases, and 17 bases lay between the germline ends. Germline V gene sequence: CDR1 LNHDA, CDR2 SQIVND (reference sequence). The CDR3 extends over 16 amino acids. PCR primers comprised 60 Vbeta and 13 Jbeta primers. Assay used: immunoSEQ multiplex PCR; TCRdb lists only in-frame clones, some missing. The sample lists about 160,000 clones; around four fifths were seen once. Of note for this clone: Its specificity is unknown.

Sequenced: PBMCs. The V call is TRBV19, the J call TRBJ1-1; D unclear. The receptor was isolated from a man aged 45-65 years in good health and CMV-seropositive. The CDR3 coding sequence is TGTGCCAGTAGTATGGCTCAGCCACCTGCGGACACTGAAGCTTTCTTT. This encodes CASSMAQPPADTEAFF.